These T cell receptor beta chains were read from a single sample in a study of cytomegalovirus exposure and HLA in healthy donors. Assay: immunoSEQ multiplex PCR; the TCRdb copy retains only in-frame clones and omits some. The sample shows roughly 200,000 clones, about 81% of them seen only once. Sequencing was carried out using PBMCs. The receptor set was obtained from a woman aged 25-40 years in good health and CMV-seronegative. Both conserved end residues are part of each CDR3. The order of the fields is clone size, J gene, V gene, D gene, CDR3 DNA, CDR3 protein. A D gene is named only where the DNA matches it firmly. Clone size appears in some rows only: once, few, many, or a class for an expanded clone.

NA,TRBJ1-1,TRBV5-1,NA,TGCGCCAGCAGCCAGCTGACATTCATGAACACTGAAGCTTTCTTT,CASSQLTFMNTEAFF
few,TRBJ1-6,TRBV5-1,NA,TGCGCCAGCAGCTTGGATGGTGTCAGGCCAAGCCCCAATTCACCCCTCCACTTT,CASSLDGVRPSPNSPLHF
NA,TRBJ2-4,TRBV7-9,TRBD1,TGTGCCAGCAGCTGGGACAGTGGATATCTAAACGACATTCAGTACTTC,CASSWDSGYLNDIQYF
NA,TRBJ1-1,TRBV7-3,TRBD1,TGTGCCAGCAGCTTAACCCGGGACAGGGGTGACACTGAAGCTTTCTTT,CASSLTRDRGDTEAFF
NA,TRBJ2-1,TRBV10-3,TRBD1,TGTGCCATCAGTGCTATAGGGGGCGCTGAGCAGTTCTTC,CAISAIGGAEQFF
NA,TRBJ2-2,TRBV7-2,NA,TGTGCCAGCAGCCCGCAGGGAACAAGCACCGGGGAGCTGTTTTTT,CASSPQGTSTGELFF
NA,TRBJ2-3,TRBV5-1,NA,TGCGCCAGCAGCTTGCAGGGGCGGGTGAGCACAGATACGCAGTATTTT,CASSLQGRVSTDTQYF
NA,TRBJ2-5,TRBV2,NA,TGTGCCAGCAGGGGCTCCGGGGTTTACCAAGAGACCCAGTACTTC,CASRGSGVYQETQYF
NA,TRBJ2-3,TRBV10-1,TRBD2,TGCGCCAGCAGTGAGTCCACTAGCGGGGGCACAGATACGCAGTATTTT,CASSESTSGGTDTQYF
NA,TRBJ2-4,TRBV19,NA,TGTGCCAGTACCCCCGGGCGACAGGTGCATTTTCAGTACTTC,CASTPGRQVHFQYF
NA,TRBJ2-1,TRBV5-1,NA,TGCGCCAGCAGCTTATCGGGGAGCTCCTACAATGAGCAGTTCTTC,CASSLSGSSYNEQFF
NA,TRBJ1-2,TRBV9,TRBD1,TGTGCCAGCAGCGTGGGACAGAACTATGGCTACACCTTC,CASSVGQNYGYTF
once,TRBJ1-2,TRBV5-1,TRBD1,TGCGCCAGCAGCCCGGGACAGGGGGACTATGGCTACACCTTC,CASSPGQGDYGYTF
NA,TRBJ1-1,TRBV4-1,NA,TGCGCCAGCAGCCAAGTCCCCTACGGGGATGGAGCTTTCTTT,CASSQVPYGDGAFF
once,TRBJ1-5,TRBV6-6,TRBD1,TGTGCCAGCAGATCGGGGACAGGGGGAGTTCAGCCCCAGCATTTT,CASRSGTGGVQPQHF
NA,TRBJ1-3,TRBV2,TRBD1,TGTGCCAGCAGTTCTGACAGGGGAGGAAACACCATATATTTT,CASSSDRGGNTIYF
few,TRBJ2-2,TRBV14,NA,TGTGCCAGCAGCTTCCACAGGACCGGGGAGCTGTTTTTT,CASSFHRTGELFF
once,TRBJ2-3,TRBV5-4,TRBD2,TGTGCCAGCTCGCTAGCGGGGGGCTCGCGCACAGATACGCAGTATTTT,CASSLAGGSRTDTQYF
NA,TRBJ1-2,TRBV6-5,NA,TGTGCCAGCAGTTACTCGAAGTTAAGAGGAGATGGCTACACCTTC,CASSYSKLRGDGYTF
NA,TRBJ1-2,TRBV15,NA,TGTGCCACCAGCCGTATCGGGGGGGGTGTCTATGGCTACACCTTC,CATSRIGGGVYGYTF